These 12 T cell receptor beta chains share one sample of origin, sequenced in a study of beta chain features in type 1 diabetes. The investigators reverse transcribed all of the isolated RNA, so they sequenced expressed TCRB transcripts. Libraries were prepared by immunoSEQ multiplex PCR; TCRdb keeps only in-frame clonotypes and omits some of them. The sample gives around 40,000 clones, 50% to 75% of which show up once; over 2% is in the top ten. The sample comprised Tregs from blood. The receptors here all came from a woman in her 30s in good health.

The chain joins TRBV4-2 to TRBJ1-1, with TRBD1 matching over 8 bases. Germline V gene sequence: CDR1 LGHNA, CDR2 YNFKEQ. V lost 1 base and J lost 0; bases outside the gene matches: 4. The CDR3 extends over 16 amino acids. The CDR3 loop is CASSQGSRGLNTEAFF. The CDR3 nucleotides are TGTGCCAGCAGCCAAGGTAGCAGGGGGCTGAACACTGAAGCTTTCTTT.

The CDR3 loop is CSVEGTGTRTDTQYF. CDR3 nucleotide sequence: TGCAGCGTTGAAGGGACAGGGACCCGCACAGATACGCAGTATTTT. This chain links TRBV29-1 with TRBJ2-3; 8 nucleotides line up with TRBD1. V lost 1 base to trimming and J lost 1 base; unmatched junction nucleotides: 4. CDR3 length equals 15 residues. CDR1 is SQVTM, CDR2 ANQGSEA, per germline.

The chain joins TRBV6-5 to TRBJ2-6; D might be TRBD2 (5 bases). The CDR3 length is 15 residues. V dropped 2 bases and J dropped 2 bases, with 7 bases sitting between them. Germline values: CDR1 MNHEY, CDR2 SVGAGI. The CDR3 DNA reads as TGTGCCAGCAGTTACGCCGGGGCTGGGGCCAACGTCCTGACTTTC. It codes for CASSYAGAGANVLTF.

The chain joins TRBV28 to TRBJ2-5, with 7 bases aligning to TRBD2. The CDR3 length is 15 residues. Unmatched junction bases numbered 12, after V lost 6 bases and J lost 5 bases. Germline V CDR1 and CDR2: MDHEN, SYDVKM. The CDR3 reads CASSTAEGRGETQYF. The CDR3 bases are TGTGCCAGCAGCACGGCAGAGGGGCGGGGGGAGACCCAGTACTTC.

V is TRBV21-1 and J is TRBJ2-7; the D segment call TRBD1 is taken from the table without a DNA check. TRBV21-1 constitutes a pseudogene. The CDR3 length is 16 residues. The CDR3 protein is CASSKKRDRSSYEQYF. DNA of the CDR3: TGTGCCAGCAGCAAAAAGCGAGACAGGAGCTCCTACGAGCAGTACTTC.

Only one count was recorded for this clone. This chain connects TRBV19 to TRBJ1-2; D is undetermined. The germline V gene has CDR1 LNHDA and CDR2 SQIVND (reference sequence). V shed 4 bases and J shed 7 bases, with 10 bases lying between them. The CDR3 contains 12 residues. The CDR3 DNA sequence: TGTGCCAGTAGTAAAACAGTAACTGGCTACACCTTC. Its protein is CASSKTVTGYTF.

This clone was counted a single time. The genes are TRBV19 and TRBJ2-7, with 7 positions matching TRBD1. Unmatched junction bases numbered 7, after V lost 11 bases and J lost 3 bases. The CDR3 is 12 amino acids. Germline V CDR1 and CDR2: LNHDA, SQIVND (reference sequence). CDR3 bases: TGTGCCCCTGGGGACAGTCTCTACGAGCAGTACTTC. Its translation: CAPGDSLYEQYF. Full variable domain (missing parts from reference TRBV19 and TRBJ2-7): DGGITQSPKYLFRKEGQNVTLSCEQNLNHDAMYWYRQDPGQGLRLIYYSQIVNDFQKGDIAEGYSVSREKKESFPLTVTSAQKNPTAFYLCAPGDSLYEQYFGPGTRLTVT.

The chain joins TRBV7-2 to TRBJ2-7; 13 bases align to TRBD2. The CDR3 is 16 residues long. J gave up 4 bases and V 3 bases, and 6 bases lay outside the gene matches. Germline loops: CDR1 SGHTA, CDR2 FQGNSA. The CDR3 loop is CASSLEGTSGIYEQYF. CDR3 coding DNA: TGTGCCAGCAGCTTGGAAGGGACTAGCGGGATTTACGAGCAGTACTTC.

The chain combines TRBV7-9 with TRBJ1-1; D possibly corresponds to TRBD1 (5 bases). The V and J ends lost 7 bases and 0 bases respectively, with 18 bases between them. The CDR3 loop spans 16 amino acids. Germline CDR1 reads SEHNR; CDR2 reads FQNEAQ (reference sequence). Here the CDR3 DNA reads TGTGCCAGCAACGATCGGCGGGACCCCATGAACACTGAAGCTTTCTTT. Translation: CASNDRRDPMNTEAFF.

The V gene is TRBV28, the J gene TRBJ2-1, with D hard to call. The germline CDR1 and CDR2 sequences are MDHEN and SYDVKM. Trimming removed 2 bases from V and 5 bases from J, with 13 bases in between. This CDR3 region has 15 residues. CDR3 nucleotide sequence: TGTGCCAGCAGTTTAGGCAGGATCGACCACAATGAGCAGTTCTTC. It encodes CASSLGRIDHNEQFF.

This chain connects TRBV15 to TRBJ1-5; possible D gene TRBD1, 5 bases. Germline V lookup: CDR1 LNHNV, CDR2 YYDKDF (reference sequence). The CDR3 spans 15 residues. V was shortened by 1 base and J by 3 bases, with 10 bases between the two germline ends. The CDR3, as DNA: TGTGCCACCAGCAGAGTAGGGGCTTACAATCAGCCCCAGCATTTT. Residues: CATSRVGAYNQPQHF. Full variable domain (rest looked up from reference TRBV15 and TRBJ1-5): DAMVIQNPRYQVTQFGKPVTLSCSQTLNHNVMYWYQQKSSQAPKLLFHYYDKDFNNEADTPDNFQSRRPNTSFCFLDIRSPGLGDTAMYLCATSRVGAYNQPQHFGDGTRLSIL.

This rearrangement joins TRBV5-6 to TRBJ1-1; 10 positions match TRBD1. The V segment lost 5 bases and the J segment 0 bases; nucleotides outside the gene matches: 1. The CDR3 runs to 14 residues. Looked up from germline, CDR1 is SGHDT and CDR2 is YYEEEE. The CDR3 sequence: CASRGQGMNTEAFF. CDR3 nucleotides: TGTGCCAGCAGGGGACAGGGGATGAACACTGAAGCTTTCTTT.